One sample yielded the 27 T cell receptor beta chains listed below, sequenced in a study of blood T cell repertoires in COVID-19. The protocol was immunoSEQ multiplex PCR, while the TCRdb copy is restricted to in-frame clones and leaves out a portion. The sample lists 400,000 to 550,000 clones; 85% to 90% were seen once. What was sequenced was peripheral blood. Receptor source: a woman aged 25-40 years with acute or convalescent COVID-19.

The chain has TRBV4-1 and TRBJ1-5; D perhaps matches TRBD1 (5 bases). The CDR3 loop spans 15 amino acids. The V gene lost 0 bases and the J gene lost 5 bases, with 11 bases spanning the gap. In germline, CDR1 is MGHRA, CDR2 YSYEKL. In DNA, the CDR3 is TGCGCCAGCAGCCAAGAAAAGGGGTCGTATCAGCCCCAGCATTTT. Protein product: CASSQEKGSYQPQHF.

This chain links TRBV10-3 with TRBJ2-7; 9 bases are a match to TRBD2. The CDR3 has 14 residues. CDR1 is ENHRY, CDR2 SYGVKD, per germline. Unmatched junction bases numbered 6, after V lost 6 bases and J lost 3 bases. The chain's CDR3 is CAIRAGGPNYEQYF. DNA for the CDR3: TGTGCCATCAGGGCGGGGGGGCCTAACTACGAGCAGTACTTC.

The chain is built from TRBV7-3 and TRBJ2-2; D gene ambiguous. This CDR3 spans 14 amino acids. Looked up from germline, CDR1 is SGHTA and CDR2 is FQGTGA. V shed 5 bases and J shed 1 base, with 8 bases lying between them. CDR3 loop: CASSNSGNTGELFF. The CDR3 coding sequence is TGTGCCAGCAGCAACTCCGGGAACACCGGGGAGCTGTTTTTT.

The rearrangement links TRBV5-1 to TRBJ1-1, with a possible D match to TRBD1 (5 bases). The V and J ends lost 4 bases and 1 base respectively, with 17 bases between them. This CDR3 is 16 amino acids long. CDR1 is SGHRS, CDR2 YFSETQ, per germline. The chain's CDR3 is CASSLTQGTQNTEAFF. The CDR3 DNA is TGCGCCAGCAGCCTAACCCAGGGAACACAGAACACTGAAGCTTTCTTT.

This rearrangement joins TRBV7-9 to TRBJ2-1; D is unresolved. Germline CDR1 and CDR2: SEHNR and FQNEAQ (reference sequence). There are 16 residues in the CDR3. Trimming took off 5 bases at V and 1 base at J, with 15 bases between the two ends. The CDR3 here is CASSKLPADSYNEQFF. CDR3 nucleotide sequence: TGTGCCAGCAGCAAACTACCAGCAGATTCCTACAATGAGCAGTTCTTC. The full variable domain, with the rest looked up from reference TRBV7-9 and TRBJ2-1, is DTGVSQNPRHKITKRGQNVTFRCDPISEHNRLYWYRQTLGQGPEFLTYFQNEAQLEKSRLLSDRFSAERPKGSFSTLEIQRTEQGDSAMYLCASSKLPADSYNEQFFGPGTRLTVL.

The gene calls are TRBV11-2 and TRBJ2-5; 16 bases match TRBD2. The V and J ends lost 4 bases and 2 bases, in that order; junction bases with no gene match: 7. This CDR3 region has 18 residues. The germline V gene has CDR1 SGHAT and CDR2 FQNNGV. The CDR3, as DNA: TGTGCCAGCAGCTCCGGGACTAGCGGGGGGGCGAGACAAGAGACCCAGTACTTC. Protein product: CASSSGTSGGARQETQYF. The variable domain in full, completed from reference TRBV11-2 and TRBJ2-5, reads EAGVAQSPRYKIIEKRQSVAFWCNPISGHATLYWYQQILGQGPKLLIQFQNNGVVDDSQLPKDRFSAERLKGVDSTLKIQPAKLEDSAVYLCASSSGTSGGARQETQYFGPGTRLLVL.

The J gene is TRBJ1-5, the V gene TRBV19; 7 positions agree with TRBD1. This CDR3 comprises 17 residues. The germline V gene encodes CDR1 LNHDA and CDR2 SQIVND (reference sequence). V lost 4 bases, J lost 4 bases, and 13 bases stayed unmatched. In DNA, the CDR3 is TGTGCCAGTAGTACCTCCCGGGGGCAGGGGGGAAATCAGCCCCAGCATTTT. Translated, it gives CASSTSRGQGGNQPQHF.

The table lists this clone with a count of one. J is TRBJ2-5 and V is TRBV29-1; D is undetermined. Trimming took 0 bases from V and 7 from J, leaving 6 bases between them. The germline V gene has CDR1 SQVTM and CDR2 ANQGSEA. CDR3 length: 11 amino acids. In DNA, the CDR3 is TGCAGCGTTGAAGAAACGGGGACCCAGTACTTC. As protein: CSVEETGTQYF. Full variable domain (remainder filled in from reference TRBV29-1 and TRBJ2-5): SAVISQKPSRDICQRGTSLTIQCQVDSQVTMMFWYRQQPGQSLTLIATANQGSEATYESGFVIDKFPISRPNLTFSTLTVSNMSPEDSSIYLCSVEETGTQYFGPGTRLLVL.

The V and J genes are TRBV6-5 and TRBJ1-5; 10 positions match TRBD1. The V and J ends lost 7 bases and 5 bases, in that order; junction bases with no gene match: 5. The CDR3 is 14 residues long. CDR1 MNHEY and CDR2 SVGAGI come from the germline V gene. CDR3 nucleotide sequence: TGTGCCAGCAAGAGGACAGGGGGGTATCAGCCCCAGCATTTT. Its translation: CASKRTGGYQPQHF.

The genes are TRBV27 and TRBJ2-1; 7 positions match TRBD1. Germline assignment: CDR1 MNHEY and CDR2 SMNVEV (reference sequence). CDR3 length equals 11 residues. V shed 11 bases and J 7 bases; nucleotides not matched to a gene: 5. CDR3: CAVIQGNEQFF. CDR3 nucleotides: TGTGCCGTTATACAGGGGAATGAGCAGTTCTTC.

The gene calls are TRBV7-9 and TRBJ1-2, with a possible D match to TRBD1 (6 bases). V was clipped by 5 bases and J by 8 bases, with 12 bases between them. CDR1 is SEHNR and CDR2 is FQNEAQ in the germline V gene (reference sequence). The CDR3 sequence is 12 residues long. CDR3 sequence: CASSQQGNGYTF. The CDR3 nucleotides read TGTGCCAGCAGCCAACAGGGAAACGGCTACACCTTC.

This sequence joins TRBV6-9 and TRBJ1-6; D is unresolved. Germline V gene lookup returns CDR1 MNHGY and CDR2 SVAAGI. V was pared by 4 bases and J by 0 bases, with 4 bases between. This CDR3 region has 14 residues. The chain's CDR3 is CASSSSSYNSPLHF. CDR3 nucleotide sequence: TGTGCCAGCAGTTCGAGCTCCTATAATTCACCCCTCCACTTT.

This clone has only a few counts. This sequence joins TRBV29-1 and TRBJ2-5; D perhaps matches TRBD2 (5 bases). CDR1 is SQVTM, CDR2 ANQGSEA, per germline. The CDR3 is made up of 13 amino acids. V was shortened by 4 bases and J by 5 bases, with 14 bases between the two germline ends. CDR3 in amino acids: CSVGLRAVETQYF. The CDR3 bases are TGCAGCGTTGGATTGAGGGCGGTGGAGACCCAGTACTTC.

This clone was seen once. The chain carries TRBV6-5 and TRBJ1-1, with TRBD1 matching 8 bases. There are 14 residues in the CDR3. Trimming removed 0 bases from V and 7 bases from J; junction bases left unmatched: 4. Germline-derived CDR1 and CDR2 are MNHEY and SVGAGI. The CDR3 sequence is CASSYSQGANEAFF. DNA for the CDR3: TGTGCCAGCAGTTACTCGCAGGGGGCTAATGAAGCTTTCTTT.

V and J are TRBV13 and TRBJ1-3; 10 bases agree with TRBD1. V dropped 5 bases and J dropped 3; count of bases not matched to a gene: 4. The germline V gene has CDR1 PRHDT and CDR2 FYEKMQ (reference sequence). This CDR3 region has 15 residues. The CDR3 region has the DNA TGTGCCAGCAGCAGGGACAGGGGCGGTGGAAACACCATATATTTT. Its translation: CASSRDRGGGNTIYF.

This clone was seen a handful of times. The rearrangement links TRBV7-8 to TRBJ1-1; no definite D call. The CDR3 sequence is 13 residues long. Germline V CDR1 and CDR2: SGHVS, FQNEAQ. Deletions cut 4 bases from V and 1 base from J, with 7 bases between. CDR3 bases: TGTGCCAGCAGCTCGCGGGGGAACACTGAAGCTTTCTTT. Its translation is CASSSRGNTEAFF.

This sequence joins TRBV3-1 (or the pseudogene TRBV3-2) and TRBJ2-5; 12 bases map to TRBD1. V lost 3 bases and J lost 7; bases outside the gene matches: 6. There are 15 residues in the CDR3. Germline CDR1 LGHDT, CDR2 YNNKEL (reference sequence). The CDR3 reads CASSQGQGAVGTQYF. In DNA, the CDR3 is TGTGCCAGCAGCCAGGGACAGGGGGCGGTTGGGACCCAGTACTTC.

The chain carries TRBV5-1 and TRBJ1-4; TRBD1 agrees at 7 bases. This CDR3 has 14 residues. Germline CDR1 is SGHRS and CDR2 is YFSETQ. The trim removed 4 bases at V and 6 bases at J, leaving 6 bases unmatched. This CDR3 is CASSPTGLDEKLFF. CDR3 sequence (DNA): TGCGCCAGCAGCCCGACAGGGCTGGATGAAAAACTGTTTTTT.

The V call is TRBV5-1, the J call TRBJ1-6; no clear D gene. This CDR3 has 16 amino acids. Germline-derived CDR1 and CDR2 are SGHRS and YFSETQ. With 0 bases removed from V and 9 bases from J, the gap between germline ends came to 16 bases. CDR3 amino acids: CASSLALTTNGSPLHF. The CDR3 DNA is TGCGCCAGCAGCTTGGCCTTGACAACGAACGGTTCACCCCTCCACTTT.

V usage is TRBV7-2 and J usage is TRBJ2-7; tentatively, D is TRBD2 (6 bases). This CDR3 has 16 amino acids. Germline CDR1 SGHTA, CDR2 FQGNSA. V gave up 1 base and J gave up 1 base, with 14 bases separating them. Here the CDR3 DNA reads TGTGCCAGCAGCTTAGTGGGCGGGGCGACGTCCTACGAGCAGTACTTC. It specifies CASSLVGGATSYEQYF.

This chain uses TRBV19 with TRBJ1-1; tentatively, D is TRBD1 (5 bases). The CDR3 runs 14 residues. CDR1 LNHDA and CDR2 SQIVND come from the germline V gene (reference sequence). Trimming pared 2 bases from V and 0 bases from J, leaving 7 bases between. The DNA of the CDR3 is TGTGCCAGTAGTATAAACAGGATGAACACTGAAGCTTTCTTT. It yields the protein CASSINRMNTEAFF.

The gene calls are TRBV30 and TRBJ1-2, with TRBD1 as a possible D gene (5 bases). The CDR3 length is 13 residues. Germline V lookup: CDR1 GTSNPN, CDR2 SVGIG (reference sequence). The V gene lost 0 bases and the J gene lost 8 bases, with 13 bases spanning the gap. The DNA for the CDR3 is TGTGCCTGGAGTGTAGGAGGGGTGCGGGGCTACACCTTC. It translates to CAWSVGGVRGYTF. Drawing the rest from reference TRBV30 and TRBJ1-2, the complete variable domain is SQTIHQWPATLVQPVGSPLSLECTVEGTSNPNLYWYRQAAGRGLQLLFYSVGIGQISSEVPQNLSASRPQDRQFILSSKKLLLSDSGFYLCAWSVGGVRGYTFGSGTRLTVV.

The CDR3 nucleotides are TGTGCCAGCAGTGAAGGAGGGGGCCTCAGAATCGGGGAGCTGTTTTTT. This gives the protein CASSEGGGLRIGELFF. V and J are TRBV2 and TRBJ2-2, with 7 bases that match TRBD1. Trimming took 1 base from V and 7 from J; bases not matched to a gene: 9. Germline assignment: CDR1 SNHLY and CDR2 FYNNEI. This CDR3 contains 16 residues.

This clone is a singleton in its sample. The rearrangement uses TRBV3-1 (or the pseudogene TRBV3-2) and TRBJ1-1; a weak D match, TRBD1 (5 bases). V was pared by 8 bases and J by 4 bases, with 11 bases between. Germline loops: CDR1 LGHDT, CDR2 YNNKEL (reference sequence). The length of the CDR3 is 12 residues. CDR3 loop: CASAGGGTEAFF. CDR3 bases: TGTGCCAGCGCCGGGGGGGGCACTGAAGCTTTCTTT.

CDR3 region: CASSFVAGGDKNIQYF. The CDR3 nucleotides read TGTGCCAGCAGTTTTGTAGCGGGGGGAGATAAAAACATTCAGTACTTC. V is TRBV28 and J is TRBJ2-4; TRBD2 agrees at 10 bases. V was clipped by 3 bases and J by 4 bases; unmatched bases: 6. The CDR3 runs to 16 residues. CDR1 is MDHEN and CDR2 is SYDVKM in the germline V gene. The whole variable domain, remainder taken from reference TRBV28 and TRBJ2-4, is DVKVTQSSRYLVKRTGEKVFLECVQDMDHENMFWYRQDPGLGLRLIYFSYDVKMKEKGDIPEGYSVSREKKERFSLILESASTNQTSMYLCASSFVAGGDKNIQYFGAGTRLSVL.

The chain links TRBV7-3 to TRBJ2-1; D not certain. V was shortened by 1 base and J by 0 bases, with 7 bases between the two germline ends. There are 15 residues in the CDR3. The germline CDR1 and CDR2 sequences are SGHTA and FQGTGA. CDR3 protein: CASSLRSSSYNEQFF. CDR3 DNA: TGTGCCAGCAGCTTAAGGTCTAGCTCCTACAATGAGCAGTTCTTC. Using reference TRBV7-3 and TRBJ2-1 for the parts outside the CDR3, the full variable domain is GAGVSQTPSNKVTEKGKYVELRCDPISGHTALYWYRQSLGQGPEFLIYFQGTGAADDSGLPNDRFFAVRPEGSVSTLKIQRTERGDSAVYLCASSLRSSSYNEQFFGPGTRLTVL.

V is TRBV27 and J is TRBJ2-7; D remains ambiguous. Trimming took off 5 bases at V and 3 bases at J, with 8 bases between the two ends. Germline V gene lookup returns CDR1 MNHEY and CDR2 SMNVEV (reference sequence). There are 12 residues in the CDR3. The CDR3 DNA reads as TGTGCCAGCAGTAGCCCGTACTACGAGCAGTACTTC. Encoded protein: CASSSPYYEQYF.